This T cell receptor (beta chain) is drawn from a study of Graves' ophthalmopathy and Graves' hyperthyroidism. Turning to the study itself: Blood was drawn at initial diagnosis, before any treatment.

The diagnosis combined clinical symptoms, thyroxine, TRAb, thyroid ultrasound and orbital computed tomography scans. At least ten counts were recorded for this clonotype. Trimming stripped 5 bases from V and 0 bases from J, with 19 bases between. Germline V CDR1 and CDR2: SGHAT, FQDESV (reference sequence). The CDR3 runs to 18 residues. Researchers took RNA transcripts and amplified TCR beta CDR3 regions from them. An opening RT-PCR round employed HTBI primers and preceded a second-round multiplex PCR. TCRdb used MiXCR to reprocess the multiplex PCR reads, holding one entry per CDR3 protein. Among 400,000 or so distinct CDR3 sequences, less than 20% were seen once, and the ten largest hold 5.5% to 7%.

The source of this sequence is a woman between 18 and 29 years old with stable Graves' hyperthyroidism. The V and J genes are TRBV11-1 and TRBJ2-2, with no clear D. The sample taken for sequencing was peripheral blood. The CDR3 DNA reads TGTGCCAGCAGCCATGGGGTCTCCCATCCGGCGAACACCGGGGAGCTGTTTTTT. Amino acids: CASSHGVSHPANTGELFF. Full variable domain (rest looked up from reference TRBV11-1 and TRBJ2-2): EAEVAQSPRYKITEKSQAVAFWCDPISGHATLYWYRQILGQGPELLVQFQDESVVDDSQLPKDRFSAERLKGVDSTLKIQPAELGDSAMYLCASSHGVSHPANTGELFFGEGSRLTVL.